This section outlines one TCR beta chain sequence together with its context. Its specificity is unknown. Here immunoSEQ multiplex PCR was the method, and the copy in TCRdb shows in-frame clones only, minus some. The sample has millions of clones, 95% seen once. The entry originates in a study of shared clonotypes between healthy human individuals. General observations from the study: When naive CD4 clonotypes were compared across a handful of donors, around 5% were shared. Clonotypes not shared had lower generation probabilities than those common to all four donors.

This CDR3 is built from 16 residues. Germline CDR1 reads KGHSH; CDR2 reads LQKENI. The germline V and J ends were trimmed by 1 base and 2 bases, with 9 bases remaining between them. The chain carries TRBV18 and TRBJ2-6; D unresolved. The receptor comes from a man aged 18 to 29 in good health. Sequencing input: naive CD4+ T cells sorted from blood. Subset here: CD45RA+ positively selected. The CDR3: CASSPLIRAGANVLTF. Here the CDR3 DNA reads TGTGCCAGCTCACCACTGATCCGGGCTGGGGCCAACGTCCTGACTTTC.